The rows below give T cell receptor beta chains drawn from one sample of a study of shared clonotypes between healthy human individuals. Measured with immunoSEQ multiplex PCR; TCRdb has only the in-frame clones, and not every one. Of around 2.5 million clones listed, 93% were seen once; the top ten hold 0.36%. The sequenced sample was naive CD4+ T cells from PBMCs. Receptors were obtained from a man aged 18 to 30 in good health. Some clones in this sample may be carry-over from other donors' samples. Each CDR3 is given with its conserved first and last residue. Fields, in order: J gene, CDR3 length, V gene, D gene, clone size, CDR3 protein, CDR3 DNA. D genes are given only for firm matches. Not every row has a clone size; where given, it reads once, few, many or a size class.

TRBJ1-1	13	TRBV10-3	TRBD1	NA	CATGDRVNTEAFF	TGTGCCACCGGGGACAGGGTGAACACTGAAGCTTTCTTT
TRBJ2-3	15	TRBV9	NA	once	CASSADFGATDTQYF	TGTGCCAGCAGCGCCGACTTTGGGGCTACAGATACGCAGTATTTT
TRBJ2-2	14	TRBV5-4	TRBD1	NA	CASSVGQGAGELFF	TGTGCCAGCAGCGTGGGACAGGGGGCCGGGGAGCTGTTTTTT
TRBJ1-1	18	TRBV5-1	NA	once	CASRRDIPARDRGTEAFF	TGCGCCAGCAGGAGGGACATACCGGCGCGGGATCGTGGCACTGAAGCTTTCTTT
TRBJ2-5	14	TRBV14	NA	once	CASSPGGGRETQYF	TGTGCCAGCAGCCCCGGAGGGGGGCGGGAGACCCAGTACTTC
TRBJ2-7	18	TRBV7-9	NA	NA	CASSPYGGAQGVIDEQYF	TGTGCCAGCAGCCCGTATGGGGGTGCACAGGGCGTCATAGACGAGCAGTACTTC
TRBJ1-3	20	TRBV28	NA	NA	CASSTRTGTPLSGAGNTIYF	TGTGCCAGCAGTACCCGCACAGGGACACCCTTATCTGGAGCTGGAAACACCATATATTTT
TRBJ2-2	16	TRBV18	TRBD2	NA	CASSPPSSGRTGELFF	TGTGCCAGCTCACCACCGTCTAGCGGGAGGACCGGGGAGCTGTTTTTT
TRBJ2-1	17	TRBV28	TRBD2	NA	CASSLTSGSLGYNEQFF	TGTGCCAGCAGTTTGACTAGCGGGAGTTTGGGGTACAATGAGCAGTTCTTC
TRBJ2-7	15	TRBV18	NA	NA	CASSPLQTVSGEQYF	TGTGCCAGCTCACCGCTCCAGACAGTATCGGGCGAGCAGTACTTC
TRBJ2-7	14	TRBV6-1	TRBD1	NA	CASYFRQGSYEQYF	TGTGCCAGCTACTTCCGACAGGGTTCCTACGAGCAGTACTTC
TRBJ1-1	15	TRBV18	NA	once	CASSPGTSSNTEAFF	TGTGCCAGCTCACCCGGGACCTCTTCGAACACTGAAGCTTTCTTT
TRBJ1-5	16	TRBV5-4	NA	NA	CASSLGGALDNQPQHF	TGTGCCAGCAGCTTGGGGGGCGCGTTGGACAATCAGCCCCAGCATTTT
TRBJ2-7	15	TRBV27	NA	NA	CASSPSYRAHYEQYF	TGTGCCAGCAGCCCAAGCTACAGGGCCCACTACGAGCAGTACTTC
TRBJ2-7	15	TRBV9	NA	NA	CASSVGGLASYEQYF	TGTGCCAGCAGCGTAGGAGGGCTAGCGTCCTACGAGCAGTACTTC
TRBJ1-4	14	TRBV5-1	NA	NA	CASSYPGSNEKLFF	TGCGCCAGCAGCTATCCAGGAAGCAATGAAAAACTGTTTTTT
TRBJ2-5	14	TRBV18	TRBD2	NA	CASSKGTSQETQYF	TGTGCCAGCTCAAAGGGGACTAGTCAAGAGACCCAGTACTTC
TRBJ2-7	15	TRBV5-1	NA	NA	CASSLAGAPSYEQYF	TGCGCCAGCAGCTTGGCGGGGGCCCCCTCCTACGAGCAGTACTTC
TRBJ2-7	13	TRBV7-9	NA	NA	CASSSREQGEQYF	TGTGCCAGCAGCTCCCGGGAGCAGGGCGAGCAGTACTTC
TRBJ2-5	14	TRBV7-2	NA	NA	CASSLGGAQETQYF	TGTGCCAGCAGCTTAGGGGGTGCCCAAGAGACCCAGTACTTC
TRBJ2-1	13	TRBV4-3	NA	NA	CASSARTNNEQFF	TGCGCCAGCAGCGCGAGGACTAACAATGAGCAGTTCTTC
TRBJ1-6	15	TRBV5-1	NA	NA	CASTLGDSYNSPLHF	TGCGCCAGCACTTTGGGGGACTCCTATAATTCACCCCTCCACTTT
TRBJ2-7	13	TRBV30	TRBD1	NA	CAWSFPQGYEQYF	TGTGCCTGGAGTTTCCCACAGGGGTACGAGCAGTACTTC
TRBJ1-1	15	TRBV18	NA	NA	CASSPPNRAGAEAFF	TGTGCCAGCTCACCACCGAACAGGGCGGGCGCTGAAGCTTTCTTT
TRBJ1-5	13	TRBV2	NA	NA	CASRNDKNQPQHF	TGTGCCAGCAGGAACGACAAGAATCAGCCCCAGCATTTT
TRBJ2-2	15	TRBV5-1	TRBD2	once	CASSPLAENTGELFF	TGCGCCAGCAGCCCACTAGCGGAGAACACCGGGGAGCTGTTTTTT
TRBJ2-1	19	TRBV7-3	TRBD2	NA	CASSPGLAGKMVSYNEQFF	TGTGCCAGCAGCCCGGGACTAGCGGGGAAGATGGTCTCCTACAATGAGCAGTTCTTC
TRBJ2-7	13	TRBV25-1	NA	NA	CATVKGVSYEQYF	TGTGCCACTGTAAAGGGGGTCTCCTACGAGCAGTACTTC
TRBJ2-1	13	TRBV6-1	NA	NA	CAGTTGSYNEQFF	TGTGCCGGGACCACGGGGTCCTACAATGAGCAGTTCTTC
TRBJ1-5	14	TRBV27	NA	NA	CASRPGPSNQPQHF	TGTGCCAGCAGGCCGGGACCGAGCAATCAGCCCCAGCATTTT
TRBJ2-5	11	TRBV9	NA	NA	CASSVDKTQYF	TGTGCCAGCAGCGTAGACAAGACCCAGTACTTC
TRBJ2-2	12	TRBV18	NA	NA	CASSDYARELFF	TGTGCCAGCTCAGACTACGCCCGGGAGCTGTTTTTT
TRBJ1-5	15	TRBV5-1	TRBD1	NA	CASSLSGQGSQPQHF	TGCGCCAGCAGCTTGAGTGGACAGGGTAGTCAGCCCCAGCATTTT
TRBJ2-1	14	TRBV27	TRBD1	NA	CASSFRTGADEQFF	TGTGCCAGCAGTTTCCGGACAGGGGCAGATGAGCAGTTCTTC
TRBJ2-1	13	TRBV28	NA	NA	CASRGVSYNEQFF	TGTGCCAGCAGGGGGGTCTCCTACAATGAGCAGTTCTTC
TRBJ2-7	14	TRBV11-3	TRBD2	NA	CASSTKGRDYEQYF	TGTGCCAGCAGCACAAAGGGGAGGGACTACGAGCAGTACTTC
TRBJ2-1	16	TRBV9	NA	NA	CASSAQTGNSYNEQFF	TGTGCCAGCAGCGCCCAAACAGGGAACTCCTACAATGAGCAGTTCTTC
TRBJ2-5	15	TRBV29-1	NA	NA	CSVGGQGWYQETQYF	TGCAGCGTTGGGGGGCAGGGATGGTACCAAGAGACCCAGTACTTC
TRBJ2-3	17	TRBV6-4	TRBD1	NA	CASPLDRVGLITDTQYF	TGTGCCAGCCCCCTCGACAGGGTCGGGCTTATCACAGATACGCAGTATTTT
TRBJ2-3	17	TRBV4-3	NA	NA	CASSQGFRGAPTDTQYF	TGCGCCAGCAGCCAAGGTTTCAGGGGGGCCCCCACAGATACGCAGTATTTT
TRBJ1-2	16	TRBV27	TRBD1	NA	CASRRDRGVENYGYTF	TGTGCCAGCAGGAGGGACAGGGGGGTGGAAAACTATGGCTACACCTTC
TRBJ2-3	18	TRBV5-1	TRBD2	few	CASSLGRTSGELTDTQYF	TGCGCCAGCAGCTTGGGACGGACTAGCGGGGAGCTCACAGATACGCAGTATTTT
TRBJ2-7	12	TRBV6-5	NA	NA	CASSPPTGREYF	TGTGCCAGCAGTCCACCGACCGGGCGGGAGTACTTC
TRBJ2-7	11	TRBV20-1	NA	NA	CSAGIGSEQYF	TGCAGTGCTGGAATAGGGAGCGAGCAGTACTTC